This TCR beta chain stems from a study of response to subunit inactivated influenza vaccine. General study results and limits: The authors offered the suggestion that each seasonal influenza vaccination recruits few new T cells.

This clonotype was counted a few times. The antigen is unknown. TCRdb redid the calling of the RT-PCR reads with MiXCR, one entry per CDR3 protein. The sample has about 500,000 distinct CDR3 sequences; approximately 15% are singletons. This CDR3 is built from 16 residues. J lost 0 bases, V lost 4 bases, and 7 bases had no gene match. Germline lookup yields CDR1 SGHRS and CDR2 YFSETQ. The chain uses TRBV5-1 and TRBJ2-7, with 10 nucleotides matching TRBD1. This clonotype originated in a man in his fifties or sixties who received an inactivated influenza vaccine. This material consisted of CD4+ T cells sorted from PBMCs, taken less than 25 months after vaccination. The CDR3 coding sequence is TGCGCCAGCAGCGGTCGCCGGGACAGGGGCTCCTACGAGCAGTACTTC. The encoded protein is CASSGRRDRGSYEQYF.